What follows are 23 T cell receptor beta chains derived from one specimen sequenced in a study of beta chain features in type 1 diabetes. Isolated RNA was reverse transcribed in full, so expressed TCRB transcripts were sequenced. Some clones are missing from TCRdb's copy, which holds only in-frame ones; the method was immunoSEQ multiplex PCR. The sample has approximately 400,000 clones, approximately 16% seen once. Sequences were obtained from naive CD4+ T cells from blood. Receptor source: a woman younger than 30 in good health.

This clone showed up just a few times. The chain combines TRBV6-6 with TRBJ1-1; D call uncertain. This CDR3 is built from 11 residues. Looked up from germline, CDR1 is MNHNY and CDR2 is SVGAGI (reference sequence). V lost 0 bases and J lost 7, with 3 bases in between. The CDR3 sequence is CASSYSYEAFF. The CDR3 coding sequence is TGTGCCAGCAGTTACTCGTATGAAGCTTTCTTT.

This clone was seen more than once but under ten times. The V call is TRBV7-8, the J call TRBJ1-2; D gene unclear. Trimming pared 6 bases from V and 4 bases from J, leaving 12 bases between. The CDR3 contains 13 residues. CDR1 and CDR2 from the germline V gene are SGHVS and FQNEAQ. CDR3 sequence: CASRGTETYGYTF. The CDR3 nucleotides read TGTGCCAGCAGGGGCACAGAGACCTATGGCTACACCTTC.

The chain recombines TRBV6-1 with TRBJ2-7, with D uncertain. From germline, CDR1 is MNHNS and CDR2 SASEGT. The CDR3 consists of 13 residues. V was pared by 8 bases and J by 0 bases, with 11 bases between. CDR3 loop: CASSNPSSYEQYF. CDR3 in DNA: TGTGCCAGCTCAAACCCTAGCTCCTACGAGCAGTACTTC.

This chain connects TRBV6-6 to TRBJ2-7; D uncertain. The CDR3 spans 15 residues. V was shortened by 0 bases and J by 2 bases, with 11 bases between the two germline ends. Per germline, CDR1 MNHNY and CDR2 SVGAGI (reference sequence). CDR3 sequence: CASSYSPSGTYEQYF. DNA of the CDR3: TGTGCCAGCAGTTACTCGCCCAGTGGTACCTACGAGCAGTACTTC.

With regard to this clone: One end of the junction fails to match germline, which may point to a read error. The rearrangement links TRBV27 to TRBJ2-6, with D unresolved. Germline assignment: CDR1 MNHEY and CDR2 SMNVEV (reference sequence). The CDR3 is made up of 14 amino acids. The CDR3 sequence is CASSALSRANVLTF. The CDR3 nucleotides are TGTGCCAGCAGTGCGCTCTCTCGGGCCAACGTCCTGACTTTC.

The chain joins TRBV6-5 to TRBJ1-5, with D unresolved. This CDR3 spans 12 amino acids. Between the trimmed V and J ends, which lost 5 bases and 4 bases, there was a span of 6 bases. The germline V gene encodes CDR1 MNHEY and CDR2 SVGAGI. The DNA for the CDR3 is TGTGCCAGCAGTCCCCCTAATCAGCCCCAGCATTTT. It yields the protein CASSPPNQPQHF.

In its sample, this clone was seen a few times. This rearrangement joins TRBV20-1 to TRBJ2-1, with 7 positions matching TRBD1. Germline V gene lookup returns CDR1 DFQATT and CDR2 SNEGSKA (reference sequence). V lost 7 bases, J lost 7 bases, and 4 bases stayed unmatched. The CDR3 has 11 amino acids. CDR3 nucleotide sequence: TGCAGTGGAACAGGGGCTAATGAGCAGTTCTTC. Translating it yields CSGTGANEQFF.

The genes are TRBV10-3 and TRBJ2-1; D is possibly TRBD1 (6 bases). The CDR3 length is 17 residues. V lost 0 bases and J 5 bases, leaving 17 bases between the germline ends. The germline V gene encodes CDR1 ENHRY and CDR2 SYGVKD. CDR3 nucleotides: TGTGCCATCAGTGAGTCGATAGTACAGGGCCCCCACAATGAGCAGTTCTTC. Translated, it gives CAISESIVQGPHNEQFF.

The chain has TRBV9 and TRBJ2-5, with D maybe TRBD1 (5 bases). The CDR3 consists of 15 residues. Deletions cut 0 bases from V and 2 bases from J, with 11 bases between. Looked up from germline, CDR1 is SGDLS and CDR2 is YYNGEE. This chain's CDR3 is CASSVVGQVQETQYF. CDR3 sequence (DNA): TGTGCCAGCAGCGTAGTTGGACAAGTACAAGAGACCCAGTACTTC.

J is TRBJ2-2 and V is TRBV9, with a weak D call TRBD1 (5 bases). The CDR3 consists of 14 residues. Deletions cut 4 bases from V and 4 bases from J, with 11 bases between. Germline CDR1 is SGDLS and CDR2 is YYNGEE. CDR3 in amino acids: CASSPGIGTGELFF. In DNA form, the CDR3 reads TGTGCCAGCAGCCCAGGGATCGGCACCGGGGAGCTGTTTTTT.

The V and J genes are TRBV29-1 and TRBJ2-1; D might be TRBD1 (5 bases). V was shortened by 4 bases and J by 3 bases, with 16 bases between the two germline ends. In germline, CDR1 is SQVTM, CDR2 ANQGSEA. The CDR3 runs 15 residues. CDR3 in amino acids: CSVVPFVGDYNEQFF. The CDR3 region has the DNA TGCAGCGTTGTTCCATTTGTAGGGGACTACAATGAGCAGTTCTTC.

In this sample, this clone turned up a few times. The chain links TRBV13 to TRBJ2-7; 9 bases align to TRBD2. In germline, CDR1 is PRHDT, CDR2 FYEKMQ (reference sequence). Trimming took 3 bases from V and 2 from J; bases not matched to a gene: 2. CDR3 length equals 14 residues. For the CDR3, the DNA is TGTGCCAGCAGCTTCGCGGGGGGGACCTACGAGCAGTACTTC. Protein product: CASSFAGGTYEQYF.

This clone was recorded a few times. CDR3 DNA: TGTGCCAGCGGGGCACAGGGGAGGTCCTACGAGCAGTACTTC. It encodes CASGAQGRSYEQYF. The V and J genes are TRBV28 and TRBJ2-7; weak D call: TRBD1 (7 bases). The germline V and J ends were trimmed by 8 bases and 1 base, with 15 bases remaining between them. Per germline, CDR1 MDHEN and CDR2 SYDVKM. The CDR3 spans 14 residues.

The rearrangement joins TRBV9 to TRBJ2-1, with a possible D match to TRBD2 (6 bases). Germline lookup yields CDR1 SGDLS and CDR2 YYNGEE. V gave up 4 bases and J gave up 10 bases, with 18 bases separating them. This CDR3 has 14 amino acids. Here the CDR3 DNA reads TGTGCCAGCAGCCCCTACACCCTAGCGCGGGAGCAGTTCTTC. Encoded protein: CASSPYTLAREQFF.

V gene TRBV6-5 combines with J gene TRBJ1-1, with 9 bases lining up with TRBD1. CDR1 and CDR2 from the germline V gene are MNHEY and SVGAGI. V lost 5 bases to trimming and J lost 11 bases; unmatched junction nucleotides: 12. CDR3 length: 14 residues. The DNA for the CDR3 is TGTGCCAGCAGTGGGGGCGGGACAGGGTCTAAGGCTTTCTTT. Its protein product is CASSGGGTGSKAFF.

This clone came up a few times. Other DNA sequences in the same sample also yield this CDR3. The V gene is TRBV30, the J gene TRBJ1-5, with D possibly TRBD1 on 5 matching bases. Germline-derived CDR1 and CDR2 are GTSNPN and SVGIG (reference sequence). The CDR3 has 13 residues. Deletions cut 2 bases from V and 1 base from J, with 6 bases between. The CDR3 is CAWSPGSNQPQHF. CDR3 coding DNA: TGTGCCTGGAGTCCAGGGAGCAATCAGCCCCAGCATTTT.

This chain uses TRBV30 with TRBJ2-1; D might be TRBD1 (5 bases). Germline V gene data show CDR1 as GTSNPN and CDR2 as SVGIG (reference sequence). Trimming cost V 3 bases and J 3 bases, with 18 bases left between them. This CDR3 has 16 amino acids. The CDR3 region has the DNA TGTGCCTGGAGCCAGCACCCTAGGGGTTTCTACAATGAGCAGTTCTTC. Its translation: CAWSQHPRGFYNEQFF.

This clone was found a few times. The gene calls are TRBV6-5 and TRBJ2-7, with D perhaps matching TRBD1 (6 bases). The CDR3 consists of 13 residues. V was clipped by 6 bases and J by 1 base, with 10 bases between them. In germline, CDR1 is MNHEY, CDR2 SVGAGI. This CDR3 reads CASSQGQSYEQYF. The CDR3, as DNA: TGTGCCAGCAGCCAAGGACAGTCCTACGAGCAGTACTTC.

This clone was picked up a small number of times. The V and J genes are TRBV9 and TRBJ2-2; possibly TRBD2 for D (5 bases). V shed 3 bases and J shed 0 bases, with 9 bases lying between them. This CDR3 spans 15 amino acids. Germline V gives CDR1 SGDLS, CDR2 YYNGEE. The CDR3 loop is CASSGRGSNTGELFF. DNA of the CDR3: TGTGCCAGCAGCGGACGGGGTTCGAACACCGGGGAGCTGTTTTTT.

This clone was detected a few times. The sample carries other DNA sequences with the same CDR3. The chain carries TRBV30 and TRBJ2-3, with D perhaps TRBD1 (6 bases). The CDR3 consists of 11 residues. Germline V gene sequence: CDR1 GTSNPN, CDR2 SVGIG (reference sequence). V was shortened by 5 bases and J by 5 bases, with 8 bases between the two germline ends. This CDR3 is CAWARGDTQYF. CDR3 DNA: TGTGCCTGGGCCAGGGGAGATACGCAGTATTTT.

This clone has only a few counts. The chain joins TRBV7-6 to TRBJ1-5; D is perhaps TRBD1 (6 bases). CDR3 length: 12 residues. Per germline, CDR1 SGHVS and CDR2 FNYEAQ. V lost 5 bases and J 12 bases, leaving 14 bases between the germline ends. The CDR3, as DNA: TGTGCCAGCAGCCAAGCGGGGGCCAACCAGCATTTT. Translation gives CASSQAGANQHF.

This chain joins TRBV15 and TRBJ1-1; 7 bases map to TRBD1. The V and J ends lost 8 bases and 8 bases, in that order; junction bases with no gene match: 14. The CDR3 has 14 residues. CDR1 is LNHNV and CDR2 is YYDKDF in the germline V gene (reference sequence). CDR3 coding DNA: TGTGCCACCCAAGAACGACAGGGACGGGTAGAAGCTTTCTTT. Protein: CATQERQGRVEAFF.

The CDR3 spells CASSGGTGPYNEQFF. CDR3 in DNA: TGCGCCAGCAGCGGGGGGACAGGGCCCTACAATGAGCAGTTCTTC. This chain joins TRBV5-1 and TRBJ2-1; 9 nucleotides match TRBD1. The V and J ends lost 4 bases and 2 bases, in that order; junction bases with no gene match: 4. In germline, CDR1 is SGHRS, CDR2 YFSETQ. The CDR3 contains 15 residues.